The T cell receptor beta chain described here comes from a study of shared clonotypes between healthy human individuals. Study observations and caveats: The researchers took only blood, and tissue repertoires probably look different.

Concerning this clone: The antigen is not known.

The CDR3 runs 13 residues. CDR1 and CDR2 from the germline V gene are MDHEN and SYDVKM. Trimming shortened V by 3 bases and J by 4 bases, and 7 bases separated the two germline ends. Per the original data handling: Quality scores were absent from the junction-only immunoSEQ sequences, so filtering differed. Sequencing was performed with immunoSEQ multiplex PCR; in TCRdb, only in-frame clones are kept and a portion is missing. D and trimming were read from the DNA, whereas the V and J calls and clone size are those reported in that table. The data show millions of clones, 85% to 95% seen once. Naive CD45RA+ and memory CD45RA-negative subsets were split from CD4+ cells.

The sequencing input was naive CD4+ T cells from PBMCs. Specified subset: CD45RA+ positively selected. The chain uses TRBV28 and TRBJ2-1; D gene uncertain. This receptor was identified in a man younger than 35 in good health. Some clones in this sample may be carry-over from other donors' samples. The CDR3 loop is CASSFDWYNEQFF. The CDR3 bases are TGTGCCAGCAGTTTTGACTGGTACAATGAGCAGTTCTTC.